Given below is one T cell receptor beta chain in context. Germline CDR1 and CDR2: MNHEY and SMNVEV (reference sequence). With 4 bases removed from V and 0 bases from J, the gap between germline ends came to 9 bases. The CDR3 sequence is 14 residues long. The data stem from a study of shared clonotypes between healthy human individuals. In the naive CD8 group, cells lacked CD45RO and were positively selected for CCR7, so terminally differentiated effector memory CD45RA+ cells were left out. TCRdb's copy holds only in-frame clones and misses some; the assay was immunoSEQ multiplex PCR. The table lists over 800,000 clones, around 93% of them singletons, with less than 25% in the top ten.

The V gene is TRBV27, the J gene TRBJ1-1; no definite D call. The sample was naive CD8+ T cells sorted from blood. The receptor was isolated from a man aged 25 to 45 in good health. The CDR3 DNA reads as TGTGCCAGCAGTTGGGCTGGGGTGAACACTGAAGCTTTCTTT. Translating gives CASSWAGVNTEAFF.